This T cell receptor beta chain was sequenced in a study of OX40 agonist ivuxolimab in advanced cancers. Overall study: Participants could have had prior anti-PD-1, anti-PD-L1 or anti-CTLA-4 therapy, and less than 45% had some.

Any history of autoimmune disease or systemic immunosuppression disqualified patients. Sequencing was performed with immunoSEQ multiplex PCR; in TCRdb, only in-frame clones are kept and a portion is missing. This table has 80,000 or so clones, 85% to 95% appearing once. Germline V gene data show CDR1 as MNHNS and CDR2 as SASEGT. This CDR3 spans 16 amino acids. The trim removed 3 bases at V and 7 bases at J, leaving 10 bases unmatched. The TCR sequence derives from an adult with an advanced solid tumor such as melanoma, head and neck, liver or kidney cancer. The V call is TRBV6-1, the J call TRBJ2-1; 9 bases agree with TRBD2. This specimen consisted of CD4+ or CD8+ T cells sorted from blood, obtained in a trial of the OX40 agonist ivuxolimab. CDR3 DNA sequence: TGTGCCAGCAGTGATGGTGGCGGGAGGGCCATGAATGAGCAGTTCTTC. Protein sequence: CASSDGGGRAMNEQFF.